This T cell receptor (beta chain) was sequenced in a study of blood T cell repertoires in COVID-19. Across the study: Nucleic acid was either cDNA or gDNA, and it came from T cells, B-cell-depleted T cells, or PBMCs.

The table came from immunoSEQ multiplex PCR; TCRdb's copy has only in-frame clones and leaves some out. The sample holds approximately 280,000 clones, 86% seen once. The CDR3 is 18 residues long. J was trimmed by 0 bases and V by 6 bases; bases with no gene match: 10. The germline V gene encodes CDR1 SEHNR and CDR2 FQNEAQ (reference sequence). The study assigned cohorts using participant-reported clinical history. This chain connects TRBV7-9 to TRBJ2-2; TRBD2 agrees at 10 bases. The sequencing sample was made of PBMCs or T cells enriched from blood (not recorded which). The TCR originated in a woman younger than 30 who had recovered from COVID-19. The CDR3 DNA sequence: TGTGCCAGCAGTTGGGCTAGCGGGGGTCTCGCGAACACCGGGGAGCTGTTTTTT. Translated: CASSWASGGLANTGELFF.